This T cell receptor beta chain came from a study of memory CD4+ T cells and cytomegalovirus serostatus. Study-level information: Of the healthy Belgian adults, several were CMV seropositive and 20 to 30 seronegative. Study-level findings and limits: CMV serostatus prediction reached median AUC about 0.95, or 0.9 with US-trained model. Each of approximately 69 CMV-associated TCRbeta sequences occurred in one to five individuals.

In the case of this clone: Its antigen is as yet unknown.

Methods used by the authors: After removing out-of-frame reads, around 2,000,000 distinct TCRbeta sequences remained. TCRdb's copy holds only in-frame clones and misses some; the assay was immunoSEQ multiplex PCR. Clonal size and the V and J genes are those of that table, whereas D and trimming came from the DNA. The sample includes tens of thousands of clones, 78% of them seen just once. J gave up 2 bases and V 5 bases, and 8 bases lay outside the gene matches. CDR3 length: 16 residues. Germline lookup yields CDR1 ENHRY and CDR2 SYGVKD. The sort gate was single viable CD3+CD4+CD8-CD45RO+ cells for memory CD4+ T cells.

The V call is TRBV10-3, the J call TRBJ2-3, with 9 bases matching TRBD1. The sequence derives from an adult in good health and CMV-seronegative. The sample comprised memory CD4+ T cells from blood. CDR3 region: CAISYGQGRATDTQYF. The CDR3 DNA follows: TGTGCCATCAGTTACGGACAGGGGAGAGCCACAGATACGCAGTATTTT.